The next 11 T cell receptor beta chains were all read from a single sample in a study of T cell responses to AZD1222 COVID-19 vaccine. TCRdb keeps only in-frame clones here, not all; method: immunoSEQ multiplex PCR. Of under 95,000 clones listed, around nine tenths are singletons. The specimen was peripheral blood, collected on day 0 of AZD1222 vaccination. These receptors originate from an adult in good health.

CDR3 amino acids: CASSSDGQSSGNTIYF. The CDR3 bases are TGCGCCAGCAGCTCGGACGGACAATCCTCTGGAAACACCATATATTTT. The chain employs TRBV5-1 and TRBJ1-3; a weak D match, TRBD1 (5 bases). Germline loops: CDR1 SGHRS, CDR2 YFSETQ. This CDR3 region has 16 residues. The ends were cut back, 3 bases at V and 0 bases at J, with 13 bases in the middle.

The chain carries TRBV28 and TRBJ2-7; 11 bases align to TRBD1. Germline values: CDR1 MDHEN, CDR2 SYDVKM. This CDR3 contains 14 residues. The trim removed 3 bases at V and 7 bases at J, leaving 5 bases unmatched. The CDR3 loop is CASSFQDRGREQYF. The CDR3 DNA reads TGTGCCAGCAGTTTTCAGGACAGGGGGCGGGAGCAGTACTTC.

V and J are TRBV7-8 and TRBJ1-1; TRBD1 matches at 7 bases. Germline V gives CDR1 SGHVS, CDR2 FQNEAQ. CDR3 length equals 15 residues. Trimming at V came to 3 bases and at J to 2 bases, leaving 6 bases not matched to a gene. The CDR3 loop reads CASSFSTGANTEAFF. For the CDR3, the DNA is TGTGCCAGCAGCTTCTCTACAGGGGCAAACACTGAAGCTTTCTTT.

The chain uses TRBV11-3 and TRBJ2-7, with D uncertain. This CDR3 contains 11 residues. Looked up from germline, CDR1 is SGHNT and CDR2 is YENEEA. The V end lost 4 bases, the J end lost 3 bases, and 4 bases lay between the germline ends. The CDR3 loop is CASSSGYEQYF. For the CDR3, the DNA is TGTGCCAGCAGCTCCGGCTACGAGCAGTACTTC.

The rearrangement joins TRBV10-3 to TRBJ1-1; D gene uncertain. Germline CDR1 ENHRY, CDR2 SYGVKD. The CDR3 runs 15 residues. Trimming stripped 0 bases from V and 4 bases from J, with 12 bases between. The CDR3 sequence is CAISESIGVFTEAFF. The CDR3 DNA reads TGTGCCATCAGTGAGTCAATCGGGGTTTTCACTGAAGCTTTCTTT.

CDR3 bases: TGTGCCAGCAGCGATCCGGCAGGCCATCCGAACCGACAAGAGACCCAGTACTTC. Its protein is CASSDPAGHPNRQETQYF. V usage is TRBV28 and J usage is TRBJ2-5; D unclear. The CDR3 is made up of 18 amino acids. Germline CDR1 reads MDHEN; CDR2 reads SYDVKM. Trimming pared 6 bases from V and 2 bases from J, leaving 25 bases between.

The chain carries TRBV9 and TRBJ1-2, with D tentatively TRBD1 (6 bases). The CDR3 is 15 amino acids. Trimming left V 4 bases short and J 0 bases short, with 13 bases between. In germline, CDR1 is SGDLS, CDR2 YYNGEE. This CDR3 reads CASSSHGGTNYGYTF. In DNA form, the CDR3 reads TGTGCCAGCAGCTCTCATGGGGGCACTAACTATGGCTACACCTTC.

This clone was counted only a few times. V and J are TRBV18 and TRBJ1-1; D not certain. The V gene's germline CDR1 is KGHSH and CDR2 LQKENI. V shed 0 bases and J shed 1 base, with 9 bases lying between them. CDR3 length: 15 amino acids. This CDR3 reads CASSPPPGANTEAFF. The CDR3 nucleotides are TGTGCCAGCTCACCACCACCAGGTGCGAACACTGAAGCTTTCTTT. Full variable domain (remainder filled in from reference TRBV18 and TRBJ1-1): NAGVMQNPRHLVRRRGQEARLRCSPMKGHSHVYWYRQLPEEGLKFMVYLQKENIIDESGMPKERFSAEFPKEGPSILRIQQVVRGDSAAYFCASSPPPGANTEAFFGQGTRLTVV.

This chain links TRBV10-3 with TRBJ1-6; the match to TRBD1 covers 10 bases. The CDR3 totals 15 residues. Losses at the gene ends were 5 bases for V and 7 bases for J; bases not matched to a gene: 5. Germline V lookup: CDR1 ENHRY, CDR2 SYGVKD. Written as DNA, the CDR3 is TGTGCCATCAGTATCACGGGACAGGGGAATTCACCCCTCCACTTT. Translation: CAISITGQGNSPLHF.

This clone was seen a single time. The V gene is TRBV6-1, the J gene TRBJ2-7; D ambiguous. Per germline, CDR1 MNHNS and CDR2 SASEGT. The V gene lost 0 bases and the J gene lost 3 bases, with 6 bases spanning the gap. This CDR3 comprises 13 residues. The CDR3 reads CASSEANGYEQYF. CDR3 coding DNA: TGTGCCAGCAGTGAAGCTAACGGCTACGAGCAGTACTTC.

The V and J genes are TRBV4-1 and TRBJ2-5; the D gene is possibly TRBD2 (5 bases). This CDR3 comprises 14 residues. Germline V gene lookup returns CDR1 MGHRA and CDR2 YSYEKL. Trimming pared 3 bases from V and 5 bases from J, leaving 13 bases between. In DNA, the CDR3 is TGCGCCAGCAGCCAGCAGGAGGTGGGCGAGACCCAGTACTTC. This gives the protein CASSQQEVGETQYF.